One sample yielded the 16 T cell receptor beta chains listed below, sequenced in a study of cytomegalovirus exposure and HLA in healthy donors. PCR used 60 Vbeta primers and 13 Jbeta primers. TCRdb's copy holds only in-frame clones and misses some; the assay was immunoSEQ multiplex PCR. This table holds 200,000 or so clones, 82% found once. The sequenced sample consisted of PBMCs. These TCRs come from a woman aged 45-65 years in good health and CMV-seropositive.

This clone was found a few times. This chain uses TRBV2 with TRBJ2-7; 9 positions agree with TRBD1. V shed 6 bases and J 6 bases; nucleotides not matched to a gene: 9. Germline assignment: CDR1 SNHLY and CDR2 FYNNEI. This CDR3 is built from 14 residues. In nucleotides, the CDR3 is TGTGCCAGCAGCACAGGGGGCGCGGGGTCCGAGCAGTACTTC. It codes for CASSTGGAGSEQYF. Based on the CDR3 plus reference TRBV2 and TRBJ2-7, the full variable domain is EPEVTQTPSHQVTQMGQEVILRCVPISNHLYFYWYRQILGQKVEFLVSFYNNEISEKSEIFDDQFSVERPDGSNFTLKIRSTKLEDSAMYFCASSTGGAGSEQYFGPGTRLTVT.

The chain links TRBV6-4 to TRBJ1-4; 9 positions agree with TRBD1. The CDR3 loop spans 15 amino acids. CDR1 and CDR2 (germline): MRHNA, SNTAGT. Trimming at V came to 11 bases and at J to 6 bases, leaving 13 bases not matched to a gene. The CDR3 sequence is CAPLRDREMDEKLFF. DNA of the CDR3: TGTGCCCCTCTCCGGGACAGGGAAATGGATGAAAAACTGTTTTTT.

The CDR3 reads CASSLSTGAPRAGYTF. In DNA, the CDR3 is TGTGCCAGCAGTTTATCAACAGGGGCCCCGCGGGCTGGCTACACCTTC. The chain employs TRBV27 and TRBJ1-2, with 7 bases matching TRBD1. Germline trimming cut 0 bases from V and 7 bases from J; bases unmatched to any gene: 11. This CDR3 is built from 16 residues. Germline CDR1 reads MNHEY; CDR2 reads SMNVEV (reference sequence).

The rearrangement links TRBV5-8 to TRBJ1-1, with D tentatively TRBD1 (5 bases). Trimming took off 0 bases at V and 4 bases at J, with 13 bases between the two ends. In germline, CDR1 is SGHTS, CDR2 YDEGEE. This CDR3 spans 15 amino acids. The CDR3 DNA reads TGTGCCAGCAGCTTGGTTGTAGGGGTGGGCACTGAAGCTTTCTTT. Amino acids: CASSLVVGVGTEAFF.

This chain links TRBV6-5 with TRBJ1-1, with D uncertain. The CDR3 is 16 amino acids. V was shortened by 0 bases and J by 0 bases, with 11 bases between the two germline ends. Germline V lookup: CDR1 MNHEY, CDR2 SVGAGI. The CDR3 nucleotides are TGTGCCAGCAGTTACTCTGGTGGGCCGATGAACACTGAAGCTTTCTTT. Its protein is CASSYSGGPMNTEAFF.

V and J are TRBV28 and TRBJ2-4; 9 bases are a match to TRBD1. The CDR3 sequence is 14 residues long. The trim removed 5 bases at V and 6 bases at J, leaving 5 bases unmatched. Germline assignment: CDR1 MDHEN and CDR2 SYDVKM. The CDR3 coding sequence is TGTGCCAGCAGTCAACAGGGGGCGATAAACATTCAGTACTTC. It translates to CASSQQGAINIQYF.

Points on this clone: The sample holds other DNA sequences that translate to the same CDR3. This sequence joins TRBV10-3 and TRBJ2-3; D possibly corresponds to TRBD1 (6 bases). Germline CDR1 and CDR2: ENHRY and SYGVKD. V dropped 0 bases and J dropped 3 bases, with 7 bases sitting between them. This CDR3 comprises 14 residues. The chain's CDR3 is CAISESTGTDTQYF. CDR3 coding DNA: TGTGCCATCAGTGAGTCGACAGGTACAGATACGCAGTATTTT.

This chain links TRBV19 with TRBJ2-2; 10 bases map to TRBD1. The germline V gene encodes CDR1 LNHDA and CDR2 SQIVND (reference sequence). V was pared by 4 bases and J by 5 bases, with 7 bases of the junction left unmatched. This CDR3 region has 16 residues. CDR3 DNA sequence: TGTGCCAGTAGTAACCGGGACAGGGGAGGTACCGGGGAGCTGTTTTTT. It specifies CASSNRDRGGTGELFF.

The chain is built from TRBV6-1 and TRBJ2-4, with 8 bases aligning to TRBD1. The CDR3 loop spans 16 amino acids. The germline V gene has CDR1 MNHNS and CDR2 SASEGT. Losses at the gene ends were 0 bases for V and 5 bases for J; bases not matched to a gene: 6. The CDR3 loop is CASSEAIQGVQNIQYF. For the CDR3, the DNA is TGTGCCAGCAGTGAAGCGATACAGGGGGTCCAAAACATTCAGTACTTC.

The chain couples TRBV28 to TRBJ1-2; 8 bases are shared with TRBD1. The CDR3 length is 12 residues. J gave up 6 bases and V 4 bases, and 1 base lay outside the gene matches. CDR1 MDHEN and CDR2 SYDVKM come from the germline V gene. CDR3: CASSSTGDGYTF. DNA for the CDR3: TGTGCCAGCAGTTCGACAGGGGATGGCTACACCTTC.

CDR3 region: CASRQPGAGNTGELFF. The CDR3 nucleotides are TGTGCCAGCCGTCAGCCGGGAGCGGGGAACACCGGGGAGCTGTTTTTT. V usage is TRBV6-6 and J usage is TRBJ2-2; TRBD2 is a possible D gene (6 bases). Germline V gene lookup returns CDR1 MNHNY and CDR2 SVGAGI (reference sequence). This CDR3 has 16 residues. The V end lost 8 bases, the J end lost 1 base, and 17 bases lay between the germline ends.

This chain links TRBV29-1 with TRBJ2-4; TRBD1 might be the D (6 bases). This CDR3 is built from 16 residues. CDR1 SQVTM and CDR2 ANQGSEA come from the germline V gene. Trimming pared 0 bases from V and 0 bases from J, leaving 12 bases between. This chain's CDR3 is CSVEDYGQLAKNIQYF. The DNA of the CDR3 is TGCAGCGTTGAAGATTACGGACAGCTAGCCAAAAACATTCAGTACTTC.

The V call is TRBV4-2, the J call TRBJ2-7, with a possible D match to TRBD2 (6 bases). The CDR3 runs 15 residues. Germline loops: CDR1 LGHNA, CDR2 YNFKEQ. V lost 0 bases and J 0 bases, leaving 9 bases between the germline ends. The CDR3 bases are TGTGCCAGCAGCCAAGACGAGACTAGCTCCTACGAGCAGTACTTC. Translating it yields CASSQDETSSYEQYF.

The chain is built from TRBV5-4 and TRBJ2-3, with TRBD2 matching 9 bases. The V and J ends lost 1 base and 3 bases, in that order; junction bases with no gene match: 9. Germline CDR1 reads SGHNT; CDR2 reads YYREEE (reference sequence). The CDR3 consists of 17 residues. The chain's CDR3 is CASSLTLAGAGTDTQYF. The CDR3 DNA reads TGTGCCAGCAGCTTGACCTTAGCGGGGGCGGGGACAGATACGCAGTATTTT.

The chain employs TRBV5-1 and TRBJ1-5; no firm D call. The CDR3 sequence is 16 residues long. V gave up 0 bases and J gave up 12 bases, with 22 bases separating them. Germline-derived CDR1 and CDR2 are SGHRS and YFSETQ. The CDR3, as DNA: TGCGCCAGCAGCTTGGCCCCCGCAGGTGGTATGGTGGACCAGCATTTT. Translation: CASSLAPAGGMVDQHF.

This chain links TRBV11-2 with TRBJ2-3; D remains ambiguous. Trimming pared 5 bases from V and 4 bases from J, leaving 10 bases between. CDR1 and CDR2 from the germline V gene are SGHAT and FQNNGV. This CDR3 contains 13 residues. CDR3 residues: CASSRRKPDTQYF. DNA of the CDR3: TGTGCCAGCAGCCGCCGAAAGCCAGATACGCAGTATTTT.